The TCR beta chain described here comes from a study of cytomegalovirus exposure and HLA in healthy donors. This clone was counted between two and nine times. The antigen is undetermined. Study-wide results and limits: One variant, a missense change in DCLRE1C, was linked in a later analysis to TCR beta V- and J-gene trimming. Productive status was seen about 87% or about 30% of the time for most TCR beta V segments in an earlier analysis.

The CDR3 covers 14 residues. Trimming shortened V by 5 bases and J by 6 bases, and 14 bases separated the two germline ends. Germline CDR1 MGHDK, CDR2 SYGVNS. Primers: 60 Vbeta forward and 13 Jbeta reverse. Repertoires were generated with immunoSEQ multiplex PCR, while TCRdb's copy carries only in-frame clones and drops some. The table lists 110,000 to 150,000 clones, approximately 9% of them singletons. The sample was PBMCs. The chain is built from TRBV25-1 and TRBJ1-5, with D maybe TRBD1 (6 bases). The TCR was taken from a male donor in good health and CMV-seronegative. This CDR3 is CASSSDRWGQPQHF. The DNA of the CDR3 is TGTGCCAGCAGTTCCGACAGGTGGGGTCAGCCCCAGCATTTT.